These 15 T cell receptor beta chains were all obtained from the same sample, sequenced in a study of identical twins. MiXCR was run by TCRdb on the 5' RACE reads, yielding one entry per CDR3 protein. Of about 470,000 distinct CDR3 sequences listed, around 24% were seen once; the top ten hold 2.5% to 3.5%. The sample was also reused in another study, on T cells expressing NK-cell markers.

Source material: CD4+ T cells sorted from blood. These receptors were collected from a woman in her late teens or twenties in good health.

The V and J genes are TRBV12-3 or TRBV12-4 and TRBJ2-7; 10 nucleotides agree with TRBD1. This CDR3 comprises 15 residues. V shed 3 bases and J 3 bases; nucleotides not matched to a gene: 5. The CDR3 sequence: CASSLYRDRGYEQYF. CDR3 in DNA: TGTGCCAGCAGTTTGTACCGGGACAGGGGCTACGAGCAGTACTTC.

The gene calls are TRBV7-2 and TRBJ2-5, with D possibly being TRBD2 (5 bases). Trimming left V 5 bases short and J 7 bases short, with 14 bases between. This CDR3 region has 13 residues. Germline-derived CDR1 and CDR2 are SGHTA and FQGNSA. The CDR3 protein is CASSVVTEGTQYF. CDR3 nucleotides: TGTGCCAGCAGCGTGGTTACAGAGGGGACCCAGTACTTC.

This clonotype has a handful of counts. This chain links TRBV5-1 with TRBJ2-7; 8 bases agree with TRBD1. The CDR3 covers 17 residues. The V gene end was trimmed by 0 bases and the J gene end by 6 bases; junction bases not matched to a gene: 14. From germline, CDR1 is SGHRS and CDR2 YFSETQ. The CDR3 region is CASSLGSITGGQREQYF. The DNA for the CDR3 is TGCGCCAGCAGCTTGGGGTCCATAACAGGGGGACAACGCGAGCAGTACTTC. Full variable domain (remainder filled in from reference TRBV5-1 and TRBJ2-7): KAGVTQTPRYLIKTRGQQVTLSCSPISGHRSVSWYQQTPGQGLQFLFEYFSETQRNKGNFPGRFSGRQFSNSRSEMNVSTLELGDSALYLCASSLGSITGGQREQYFGPGTRLTVT.

This chain uses TRBV20-1 with TRBJ2-1; D is tentatively TRBD1 or TRBD2 (5 bases each). CDR3 length: 15 residues. Germline V gene data show CDR1 as DFQATT and CDR2 as SNEGSKA (reference sequence). With 3 bases removed from V and 2 bases from J, the gap between germline ends came to 14 bases. The CDR3 is CSASIGTRAYNEQFF. The DNA of the CDR3 is TGCAGTGCTAGTATTGGGACCAGGGCCTACAATGAGCAGTTCTTC.

This clonotype occurred a few times. The V gene is TRBV7-9, the J gene TRBJ2-7; possibly TRBD1 or TRBD2 for D (5 bases each). Germline V CDR1 and CDR2: SEHNR, FQNEAQ (reference sequence). This CDR3 is 15 amino acids long. V lost 1 base and J 0 bases, leaving 10 bases between the germline ends. CDR3 nucleotides: TGTGCCAGCAGCTTAGAACGGGGCGTCTCCTACGAGCAGTACTTC. Protein: CASSLERGVSYEQYF. The full variable domain, with the rest looked up from reference TRBV7-9 and TRBJ2-7, is DTGVSQNPRHKITKRGQNVTFRCDPISEHNRLYWYRQTLGQGPEFLTYFQNEAQLEKSRLLSDRFSAERPKGSFSTLEIQRTEQGDSAMYLCASSLERGVSYEQYFGPGTRLTVT.

A few counts support this clonotype. The chain employs TRBV11-2 and TRBJ1-1; no firm D call. V was clipped by 4 bases and J by 0 bases, with 9 bases between them. The CDR3 runs to 14 residues. From germline, CDR1 is SGHAT and CDR2 FQNNGV. The CDR3 spells CASSSSAMNTEAFF. The CDR3 DNA reads TGTGCCAGCAGCTCATCAGCGATGAACACTGAAGCTTTCTTT.

V gene TRBV7-2 combines with J gene TRBJ2-1; D is ambiguous. The ends were cut back, 6 bases at V and 8 bases at J, with 11 bases in the middle. Germline CDR1 is SGHTA and CDR2 is FQGNSA. The CDR3 has 12 residues. This CDR3 is CASRLISYEQFF. The CDR3 DNA reads as TGTGCCAGCAGGCTTATAAGCTATGAGCAGTTCTTC. Filled out from reference TRBV7-2 and TRBJ2-1, the complete variable domain reads GAGVSQSPSNKVTEKGKDVELRCDPISGHTALYWYRQSLGQGLEFLIYFQGNSAPDKSGLPSDRFSAERTGGSVSTLTIQRTQQEDSAVYLCASRLISYEQFFGPGTRLTVL.

V is TRBV3-1 and J is TRBJ2-5; 9 nucleotides match TRBD1. The CDR3 totals 16 residues. Germline loops: CDR1 LGHDT, CDR2 YNNKEL (reference sequence). Trimming at V came to 4 bases and at J to 1 base, leaving 7 bases not matched to a gene. The CDR3 spells CASSRGQGGRQETQYF. The CDR3 nucleotides read TGTGCCAGCAGCCGGGGACAGGGTGGACGCCAAGAGACCCAGTACTTC.

V usage is TRBV6-1 and J usage is TRBJ2-6; D remains ambiguous. This CDR3 comprises 14 residues. Trimming shortened V by 6 bases and J by 2 bases, and 8 bases separated the two germline ends. Germline CDR1 is MNHNS and CDR2 is SASEGT. The CDR3 loop is CASRGITGANVLTF. Written as DNA, the CDR3 is TGTGCCAGCAGAGGAATCACTGGGGCCAACGTCCTGACTTTC.

This clonotype was counted a few times. The genes are TRBV5-5 and TRBJ1-2; D gene unclear. The CDR3 spans 13 residues. The germline V and J ends were trimmed by 0 bases and 4 bases, with 7 bases remaining between them. Germline CDR1 reads SGHKS; CDR2 reads YYEKEE (reference sequence). The CDR3 loop reads CASSLERSYGYTF. CDR3 in DNA: TGTGCCAGCAGCTTGGAAAGGAGCTATGGCTACACCTTC.

V and J are TRBV18 and TRBJ2-1; 12 nucleotides match TRBD2. The ends lost 1 base at V and 8 bases at J; junction bases unmatched: 3. The CDR3 consists of 15 residues. Germline values: CDR1 KGHSH, CDR2 LQKENI. CDR3 loop: CASSPLTSGSHEQFF. The CDR3 DNA sequence: TGTGCCAGCTCACCACTGACTAGCGGGAGCCATGAGCAGTTCTTC.

The table lists this clonotype with many counts. The gene calls are TRBV7-3 and TRBJ2-6, with D unresolved. The CDR3 extends over 14 amino acids. Trimming removed 7 bases at V and 0 bases at J, with 7 bases between. Per germline, CDR1 SGHTA and CDR2 FQGTGA. The CDR3 reads CASKRNSGANVLTF. Written as DNA, the CDR3 is TGTGCCAGCAAAAGAAACTCTGGGGCCAACGTCCTGACTTTC.

The chain joins TRBV20-1 to TRBJ2-1, with 8 nucleotides matching TRBD2. V shed 3 bases, J shed 9 bases, and the junction held 10 bases outside the gene matches. The CDR3 runs to 14 residues. The germline V gene encodes CDR1 DFQATT and CDR2 SNEGSKA (reference sequence). This chain's CDR3 is CSARGRGVVSEQFF. For the CDR3, the DNA is TGCAGTGCTAGGGGGCGGGGGGTAGTTAGTGAGCAGTTCTTC.

This clonotype came up a few times. The rearrangement uses TRBV20-1 and TRBJ1-1; 11 bases are a match to TRBD1. The J segment lost 5 bases and the V segment lost 5 bases, leaving 10 bases of the junction unmatched. The CDR3 length is 15 residues. The germline gives CDR1 DFQATT, CDR2 SNEGSKA (reference sequence). CDR3 protein: CSAWAPGTGGTEAFF. CDR3 nucleotide sequence: TGCAGTGCTTGGGCCCCCGGGACAGGGGGGACTGAAGCTTTCTTT.

This clonotype was detected ten times or more. The genes are TRBV12-3 or TRBV12-4 and TRBJ2-1, with 10 nucleotides matching TRBD2. The CDR3 spans 15 residues. The J segment lost 2 bases and the V segment lost 7 bases, leaving 5 bases of the junction unmatched. CDR3: CASTLLAGPYNEQFF. The CDR3 DNA is TGTGCCAGCACCTTACTAGCGGGACCCTACAATGAGCAGTTCTTC.